This T cell receptor (beta chain) was recorded in a study of T cell responses to AZD1222 COVID-19 vaccine. The V gene lost 4 bases and the J gene lost 3 bases, with 11 bases spanning the gap. Germline V gene data show CDR1 as SGHRS and CDR2 as YFSETQ. The CDR3 has 13 amino acids. Using immunoSEQ multiplex PCR, the repertoire was profiled, and TCRdb retains in-frame clones only, with some absent. Among some 150,000 clones, around nine tenths were seen once, and the ten largest hold around 1.7%. Overall study results and limits: Close to half of spike-specific TCRs reportedly recognize unmutated variant regions. White British donors predominated, females outnumbered males, and clonal diversity was possibly underestimated. Vaccine-associated CD4 TCRs ranged over spike, dominating at 160-218 and 743-854. Spike-specific TCR breadth and depth were elevated following two AZD1222 doses.

A word on this clone: Its antigen is unknown.

Sequenced material: peripheral blood, taken 28 days after the second AZD1222 dose. The receptor comes from an adult who received the AZD1222 COVID-19 vaccine. The chain is built from TRBV5-1 and TRBJ2-7; either TRBD1 or TRBD2 may supply D (6 bases each). CDR3 in amino acids: CASSAGGYYEQYF. The CDR3, as DNA: TGCGCCAGCAGCGCCGGGGGCTACTACGAGCAGTACTTC.